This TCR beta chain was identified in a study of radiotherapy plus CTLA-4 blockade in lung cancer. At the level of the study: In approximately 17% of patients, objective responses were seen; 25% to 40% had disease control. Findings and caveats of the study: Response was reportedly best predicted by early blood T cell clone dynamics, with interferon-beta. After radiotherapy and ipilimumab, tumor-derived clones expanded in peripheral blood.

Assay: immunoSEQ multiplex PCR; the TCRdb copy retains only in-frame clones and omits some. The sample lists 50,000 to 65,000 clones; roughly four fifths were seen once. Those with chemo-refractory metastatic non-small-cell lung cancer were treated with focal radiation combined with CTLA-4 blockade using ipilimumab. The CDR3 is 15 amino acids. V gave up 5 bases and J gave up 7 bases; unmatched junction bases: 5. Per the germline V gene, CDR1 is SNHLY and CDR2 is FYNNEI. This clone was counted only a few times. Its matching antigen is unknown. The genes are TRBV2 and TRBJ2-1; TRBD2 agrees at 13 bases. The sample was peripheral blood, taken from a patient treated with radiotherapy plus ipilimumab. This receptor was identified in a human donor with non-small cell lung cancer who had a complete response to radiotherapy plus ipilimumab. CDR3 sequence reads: CASSILAGGPNEQFF. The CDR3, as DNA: TGTGCCAGCAGTATACTAGCGGGAGGGCCGAATGAGCAGTTCTTC.